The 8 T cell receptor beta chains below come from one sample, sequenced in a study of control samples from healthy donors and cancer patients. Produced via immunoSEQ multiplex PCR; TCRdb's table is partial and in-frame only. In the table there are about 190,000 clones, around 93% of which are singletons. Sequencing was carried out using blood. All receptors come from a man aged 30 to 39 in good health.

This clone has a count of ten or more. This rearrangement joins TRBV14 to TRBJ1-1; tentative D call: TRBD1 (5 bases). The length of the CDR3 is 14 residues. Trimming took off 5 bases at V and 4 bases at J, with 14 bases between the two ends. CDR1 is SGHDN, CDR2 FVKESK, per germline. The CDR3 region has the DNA TGTGCCAGCAGCTCAGGCGGGGCAGCCACTGAAGCTTTCTTT. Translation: CASSSGGAATEAFF.

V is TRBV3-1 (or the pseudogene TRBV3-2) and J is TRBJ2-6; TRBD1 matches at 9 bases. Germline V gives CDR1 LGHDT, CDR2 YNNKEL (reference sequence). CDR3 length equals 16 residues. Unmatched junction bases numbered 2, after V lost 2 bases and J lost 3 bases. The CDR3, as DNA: TGTGCCAGCAGCCAACCGGGACAGGGTGGGGCCAACGTCCTGACTTTC. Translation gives CASSQPGQGGANVLTF.

CDR3 DNA: TGTGCCAGCAGCTTAGCACGGGATACGCAGTATTTT. Translation: CASSLARDTQYF. This chain uses TRBV7-9 with TRBJ2-3; D remains unclear. The V gene's germline CDR1 is SEHNR and CDR2 FQNEAQ (reference sequence). Trimming left V 0 bases short and J 6 bases short, with 4 bases between. The CDR3 sequence is 12 residues long.

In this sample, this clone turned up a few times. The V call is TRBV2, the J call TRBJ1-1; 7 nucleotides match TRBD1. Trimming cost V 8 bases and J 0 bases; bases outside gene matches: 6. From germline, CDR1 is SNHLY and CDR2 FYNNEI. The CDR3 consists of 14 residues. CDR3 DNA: TGTGCCAGCCCCAAGGGGACAGTGAACACTGAAGCTTTCTTT. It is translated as CASPKGTVNTEAFF.

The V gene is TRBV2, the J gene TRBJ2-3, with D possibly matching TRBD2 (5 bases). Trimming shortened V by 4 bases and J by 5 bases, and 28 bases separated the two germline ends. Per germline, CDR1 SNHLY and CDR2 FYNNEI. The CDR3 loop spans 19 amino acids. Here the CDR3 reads CASSGIGLRDGKSQDTQYF. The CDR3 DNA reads TGTGCCAGCAGTGGTATCGGTTTAAGAGACGGGAAATCACAAGATACGCAGTATTTT.

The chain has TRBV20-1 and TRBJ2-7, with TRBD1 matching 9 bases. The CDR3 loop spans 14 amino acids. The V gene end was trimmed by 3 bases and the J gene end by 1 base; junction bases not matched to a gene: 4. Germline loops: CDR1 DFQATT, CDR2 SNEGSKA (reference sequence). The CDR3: CSASPQGASYEQYF. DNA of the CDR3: TGCAGTGCTAGTCCACAGGGGGCTTCCTACGAGCAGTACTTC.

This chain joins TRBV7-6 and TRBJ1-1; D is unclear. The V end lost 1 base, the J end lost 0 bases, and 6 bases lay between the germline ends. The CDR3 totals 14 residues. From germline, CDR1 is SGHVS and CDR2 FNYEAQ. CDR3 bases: TGTGCCAGCAGCTTAGGTGGCTTGAACACTGAAGCTTTCTTT. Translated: CASSLGGLNTEAFF.

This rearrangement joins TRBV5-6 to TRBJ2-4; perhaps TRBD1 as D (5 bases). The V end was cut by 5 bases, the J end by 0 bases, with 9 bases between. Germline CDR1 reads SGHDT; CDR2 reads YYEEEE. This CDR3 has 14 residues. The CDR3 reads CASRRGGAKNIQYF. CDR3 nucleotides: TGTGCCAGCAGAAGGGGCGGAGCCAAAAACATTCAGTACTTC.